Only a few counts were recorded for the clone carrying this T cell receptor (beta chain). The time point was: week 3, after first cycle of checkpoint inhibitor. Samples come from before therapy and from week 3 after the first blockade cycle. A fixed DNA input of 300 to 350 ng was used per bulk PBMC sample. Profiled with immunoSEQ multiplex PCR; TCRdb holds only in-frame clones, not every one. The repertoire consists of 10,000 to 15,000 clones, with roughly 88% occurring once and the leading ten covering around 4%. This sample stems from a study of blood T cell dynamics during melanoma immunotherapy. At the level of the study: Metastatic melanoma patients received first-line pembrolizumab or nivolumab plus ipilimumab.

CDR1 is SGHRS and CDR2 is YFSETQ in the germline V gene. The V end lost 5 bases, the J end lost 3 bases, and 11 bases lay between the germline ends. This CDR3 is 13 amino acids long. The sample in question was blood, obtained from a patient treated with checkpoint blockade. The chain carries TRBV5-1 and TRBJ1-1; no clear D gene. The receptor's source is a human donor with melanoma. CDR3 DNA: TGCGCCAGCAGGACGGGCAAGGACACTGAAGCTTTCTTT. Its protein is CASRTGKDTEAFF. Using reference TRBV5-1 and TRBJ1-1 for the parts outside the CDR3, the full variable domain is KAGVTQTPRYLIKTRGQQVTLSCSPISGHRSVSWYQQTPGQGLQFLFEYFSETQRNKGNFPGRFSGRQFSNSRSEMNVSTLELGDSALYLCASRTGKDTEAFFGQGTRLTVV.